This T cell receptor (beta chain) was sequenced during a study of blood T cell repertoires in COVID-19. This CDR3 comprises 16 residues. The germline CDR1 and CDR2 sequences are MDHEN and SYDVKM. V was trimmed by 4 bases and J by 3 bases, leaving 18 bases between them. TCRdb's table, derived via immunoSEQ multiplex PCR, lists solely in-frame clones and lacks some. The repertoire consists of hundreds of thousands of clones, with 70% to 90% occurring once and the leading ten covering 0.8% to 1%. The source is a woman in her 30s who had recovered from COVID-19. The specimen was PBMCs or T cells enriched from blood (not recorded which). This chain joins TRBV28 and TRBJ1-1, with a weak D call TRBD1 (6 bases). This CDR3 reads CASSSLGTGKDTEAFF. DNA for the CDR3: TGTGCCAGCAGTTCCTTAGGTACAGGGAAGGACACTGAAGCTTTCTTT.